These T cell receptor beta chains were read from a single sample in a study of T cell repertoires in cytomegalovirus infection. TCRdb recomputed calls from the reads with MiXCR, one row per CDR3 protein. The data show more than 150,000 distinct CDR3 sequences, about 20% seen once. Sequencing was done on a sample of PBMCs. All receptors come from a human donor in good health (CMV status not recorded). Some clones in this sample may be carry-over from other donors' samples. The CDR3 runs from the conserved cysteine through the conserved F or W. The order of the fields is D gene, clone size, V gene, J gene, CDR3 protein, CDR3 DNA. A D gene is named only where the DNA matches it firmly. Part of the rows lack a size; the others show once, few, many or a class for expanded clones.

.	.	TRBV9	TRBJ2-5	CASSVRGVPGEETQYF	TGTGCCAGCAGCGTAAGGGGAGTCCCAGGCGAAGAGACCCAGTACTTC
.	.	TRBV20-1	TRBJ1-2	CSAFQLNYGYTF	TGCAGTGCTTTCCAGTTAAACTATGGCTACACCTTC
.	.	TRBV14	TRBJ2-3	CASSQWGTTDTQYF	TGTGCCAGCAGCCAATGGGGGACCACAGATACGCAGTATTTT
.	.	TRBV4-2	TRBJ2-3	CASSPSGFPPDTQYF	TGTGCCAGCAGCCCCAGCGGATTTCCCCCGGATACGCAGTATTTT
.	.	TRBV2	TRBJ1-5	CASRAAQAAGPQHF	TGTGCCAGCCGAGCCGCACAGGCCGCCGGTCCCCAGCATTTT
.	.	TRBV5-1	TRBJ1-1	CASSTDGMNTEAFF	TGCGCCAGCAGCACCGACGGCATGAACACTGAAGCTTTCTTT
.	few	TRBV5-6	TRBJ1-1	CASILLATDTEAFF	TGTGCCAGCATCCTGCTGGCGACCGACACTGAAGCTTTCTTT
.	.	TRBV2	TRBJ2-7	CASMRSTYEQYF	TGTGCCAGCATGCGCAGCACCTACGAGCAGTACTTC
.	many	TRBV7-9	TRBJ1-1	CASSYAGPEAFF	TGTGCCAGCAGCTACGCAGGGCCTGAAGCTTTCTTT
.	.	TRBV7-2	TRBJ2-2	CASSLGGAASTGELFF	TGTGCCAGCAGCTTAGGAGGGGCTGCTAGTACCGGGGAGCTGTTTTTT
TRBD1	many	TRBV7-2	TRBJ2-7	CASSQGRGQGADEQYF	TGTGCCAGCAGCCAGGGCCGGGGACAGGGAGCGGACGAGCAGTACTTC
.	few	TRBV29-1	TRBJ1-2	CSAKEGDGYTF	TGCAGCGCCAAGGAGGGGGATGGCTACACCTTC
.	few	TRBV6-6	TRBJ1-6	CASNQLGGAGNSPLHF	TGTGCCAGCAACCAGTTGGGGGGCGCAGGTAATTCACCCCTCCACTTT
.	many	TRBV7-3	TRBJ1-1	CASHQLGRIGANTEAFF	TGTGCCAGCCATCAGCTTGGTAGGATCGGTGCGAACACTGAAGCTTTCTTT
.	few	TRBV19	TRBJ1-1	CASRIGTVRTEAFF	TGTGCCAGTAGGATAGGGACGGTGAGAACTGAAGCTTTCTTT
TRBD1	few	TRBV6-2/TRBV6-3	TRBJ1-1	CASSPTGQGWTEAFF	TGTGCCAGCAGCCCTACGGGACAGGGTTGGACTGAAGCTTTCTTT
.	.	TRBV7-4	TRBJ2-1	CASTATVPYIEQFF	TGTGCCAGCACAGCTACTGTTCCCTACATTGAGCAGTTCTTC